This entry is about one TCR beta chain. The antigen is unknown. A process of 5'RACE template switching, which added a universal primer site and UMIs, was used to make TCR cDNA. TCRdb reprocessed the 5' RACE reads via MiXCR and lists one record per CDR3 protein. Of around 300,000 distinct CDR3 sequences in the sample, over 4% are singletons; the top ten hold around 25%. The sample comes from a study of T cells after yellow fever vaccination. Broader study findings: A weaker but faster secondary response was observed, peaking on day 5 versus 15.

The CDR3 covers 15 residues. Germline lookup yields CDR1 MNHEY and CDR2 SVGAGI. V was clipped by 1 base and J by 0 bases, with 6 bases between them. The gene calls are TRBV6-5 and TRBJ2-2; D ambiguous. Sequencing was performed on PBMCs, taken 5 days after the yellow fever booster vaccination. The clonotype originates from a man aged 18 to 30 who received the YFV17D yellow fever vaccine. CDR3 sequence: CASSYWAANTGELFF. In DNA form, the CDR3 reads TGTGCCAGCAGTTACTGGGCAGCGAACACCGGGGAGCTGTTTTTT.